The clone carrying this T cell receptor beta chain was seen at least ten times. These data are taken from a study of T cell repertoires in cytomegalovirus infection. Germline trimming cut 6 bases from V and 6 bases from J; bases unmatched to any gene: 8. CDR3 length equals 15 residues. TCRdb ran MiXCR on the reads and lists one entry per CDR3 protein. The repertoire has a few hundred thousand distinct CDR3 sequences, 8% to 9.5% of them found once; the top ten carry roughly 4.5%. Material for sequencing was PBMCs. This receptor was obtained from a human donor in good health (CMV status not recorded). Some clones in this sample may be carry-over from other donors' samples. J is TRBJ1-6 and V is TRBV12-3 or TRBV12-4; 7 bases are a match to TRBD1. This CDR3 reads CASRSPDRTNSPLHF. The DNA of the CDR3 is TGTGCCAGCAGGTCACCGGACAGGACTAATTCACCCCTCCACTTT.